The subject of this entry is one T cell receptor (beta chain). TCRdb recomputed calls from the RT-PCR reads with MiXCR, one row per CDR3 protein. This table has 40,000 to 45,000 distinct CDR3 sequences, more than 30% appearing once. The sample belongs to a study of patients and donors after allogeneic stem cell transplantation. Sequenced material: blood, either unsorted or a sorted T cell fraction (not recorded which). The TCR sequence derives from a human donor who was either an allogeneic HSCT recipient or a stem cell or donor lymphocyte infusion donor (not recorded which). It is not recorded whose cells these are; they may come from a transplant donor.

The CDR3, as DNA: TGCAGTGTATGGACTAGCGATGACAATGAGCAGTTCTTC. Its protein is CSVWTSDDNEQFF. The V and J genes are TRBV20-1 and TRBJ2-1; 9 nucleotides line up with TRBD2. The CDR3 sequence is 13 residues long. From germline, CDR1 is DFQATT and CDR2 SNEGSKA (reference sequence). Trimming at V came to 7 bases and at J to 5 bases, leaving 6 bases not matched to a gene.